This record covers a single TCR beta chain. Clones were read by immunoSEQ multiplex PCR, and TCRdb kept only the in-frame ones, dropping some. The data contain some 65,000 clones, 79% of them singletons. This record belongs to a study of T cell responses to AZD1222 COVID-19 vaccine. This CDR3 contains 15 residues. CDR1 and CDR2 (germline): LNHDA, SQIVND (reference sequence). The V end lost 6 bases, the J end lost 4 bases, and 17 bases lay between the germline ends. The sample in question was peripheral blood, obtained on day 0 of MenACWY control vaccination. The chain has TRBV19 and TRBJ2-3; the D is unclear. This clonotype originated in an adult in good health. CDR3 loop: CASSPRNSKADTQYF. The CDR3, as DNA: TGTGCCAGTAGCCCCCGGAATAGCAAAGCAGATACGCAGTATTTT.